Each of the 11 T cell receptor beta chains below was sequenced from the same sample in a study of T-cell reconstitution after alpha-beta-depleted transplantation in children. Library preparation (for TCRbeta) was performed with unique molecular identifiers. MiXCR was run by TCRdb on the PCR reads, yielding one entry per CDR3 protein. Among about 500,000 distinct CDR3 sequences listed, approximately 30% were seen once. The input for sequencing was PBMCs from the stem cell graft donor, taken from the stem cell graft. The receptors come from a human donor who donated a stem cell graft to a child with aplastic anemia.

This clonotype has a handful of counts. This chain uses TRBV27 with TRBJ2-7; no reliable D call. V dropped 4 bases and J dropped 0 bases, with 7 bases sitting between them. From germline, CDR1 is MNHEY and CDR2 SMNVEV (reference sequence). The CDR3 sequence is 13 residues long. CDR3 sequence reads: CASSSRSSYEQYV. CDR3 nucleotides: TGTGCCAGCAGTTCCCGGAGCTCCTACGAGCAGTACGTC.

The chain couples TRBV7-9 to TRBJ2-5; 11 bases match TRBD1. The germline CDR1 and CDR2 sequences are SEHNR and FQNEAQ (reference sequence). V dropped 11 bases and J dropped 1; count of bases not matched to a gene: 6. The CDR3 spans 14 residues. DNA for the CDR3: TGTGCCCACGGGACAGGGGGAAGCCAAGAGACCCAGTACTTC. This sequence encodes CAHGTGGSQETQYF.

Written as DNA, the CDR3 is TGTGCCAGCAGTTTAGTACAGGGAGGAACTGAAGCTTTCTTT. This translates into CASSLVQGGTEAFF. The chain joins TRBV27 to TRBJ1-1, with D maybe TRBD1 (6 bases). Between the trimmed V and J ends, which lost 2 bases and 5 bases, there was a span of 12 bases. The CDR3 loop spans 14 amino acids. Germline CDR1 and CDR2: MNHEY and SMNVEV (reference sequence).

This clonotype appeared a few times. This chain joins TRBV11-2 and TRBJ2-7; D not resolved. Germline V CDR1 and CDR2: SGHAT, FQNNGV. This CDR3 is 13 amino acids long. The V end was cut by 5 bases, the J end by 2 bases, with 10 bases between. CDR3 DNA sequence: TGTGCCAGCAGCACTCCTTCCACCTACGAGCAGTACTTC. Amino acids: CASSTPSTYEQYF.

The genes are TRBV18 and TRBJ1-1; 7 bases are a match to TRBD1. V lost 3 bases, J lost 0 bases, and 10 bases stayed unmatched. Germline values: CDR1 KGHSH, CDR2 LQKENI. The CDR3 has 17 residues. The CDR3, as DNA: TGTGCCAGCTCACCGATTTTACAGGGGTTTCTGAACACTGAAGCTTTCTTT. Translating it yields CASSPILQGFLNTEAFF. The full variable domain, with the rest looked up from reference TRBV18 and TRBJ1-1, is NAGVMQNPRHLVRRRGQEARLRCSPMKGHSHVYWYRQLPEEGLKFMVYLQKENIIDESGMPKERFSAEFPKEGPSILRIQQVVRGDSAAYFCASSPILQGFLNTEAFFGQGTRLTVV.

The chain uses TRBV12-3 or TRBV12-4 and TRBJ1-3; D not resolved. Between the trimmed V and J ends, which lost 6 bases and 4 bases, there was a span of 7 bases. The CDR3 is 12 residues long. The CDR3, as DNA: TGTGCCAGCAGCGCACAGGGAAACACCATATATTTT. Encoded protein: CASSAQGNTIYF.

This clonotype was counted between two and nine times. The rearrangement uses TRBV12-3 or TRBV12-4 and TRBJ2-3; maybe TRBD2 (5 bases). V lost 3 bases and J lost 2, with 15 bases in between. The CDR3 totals 16 residues. The DNA for the CDR3 is TGTGCCAGCAGTTTTTGGCTAGCCGATATCACAGATACGCAGTATTTT. Amino acids: CASSFWLADITDTQYF.

The chain uses TRBV29-1 and TRBJ2-3, with 9 bases lining up with TRBD2. This CDR3 is 15 amino acids long. In germline, CDR1 is SQVTM, CDR2 ANQGSEA. J lost 3 bases, V lost 5 bases, and 9 bases had no gene match. The CDR3: CSVPPPSGVTDTQYF. In DNA form, the CDR3 reads TGCAGCGTTCCTCCGCCTAGCGGGGTGACAGATACGCAGTATTTT.

This sequence joins TRBV27 and TRBJ1-4; D may be TRBD1 (5 bases). CDR3 length equals 15 residues. With 5 bases removed from V and 3 bases from J, the gap between germline ends came to 13 bases. Germline values: CDR1 MNHEY, CDR2 SMNVEV (reference sequence). CDR3 nucleotides: TGTGCCAGCAGTACCCGGGACTTTGCTAATGAAAAACTGTTTTTT. Its protein is CASSTRDFANEKLFF.

This clonotype was seen a handful of times. This chain connects TRBV19 to TRBJ2-7; 14 positions match TRBD2. Germline V CDR1 and CDR2: LNHDA, SQIVND (reference sequence). With V trimmed by 3 bases and J by 6 bases, 1 base remained unmatched. The CDR3 has 14 residues. The CDR3 is CASSIGLAGGEQYF. The DNA for the CDR3 is TGTGCCAGTAGTATTGGACTAGCGGGAGGCGAGCAGTACTTC.

The rearrangement uses TRBV6-2 or TRBV6-3 and TRBJ2-5; 7 bases line up with TRBD1. The V segment lost 7 bases and the J segment 10 bases; nucleotides outside the gene matches: 18. This CDR3 is 15 amino acids long. The germline gives CDR1 MNHEY, CDR2 SVGEGT. This chain's CDR3 is CASTNYRGSVMDQYF. CDR3 nucleotides: TGTGCCAGCACCAACTACAGGGGCTCGGTGATGGACCAGTACTTC.